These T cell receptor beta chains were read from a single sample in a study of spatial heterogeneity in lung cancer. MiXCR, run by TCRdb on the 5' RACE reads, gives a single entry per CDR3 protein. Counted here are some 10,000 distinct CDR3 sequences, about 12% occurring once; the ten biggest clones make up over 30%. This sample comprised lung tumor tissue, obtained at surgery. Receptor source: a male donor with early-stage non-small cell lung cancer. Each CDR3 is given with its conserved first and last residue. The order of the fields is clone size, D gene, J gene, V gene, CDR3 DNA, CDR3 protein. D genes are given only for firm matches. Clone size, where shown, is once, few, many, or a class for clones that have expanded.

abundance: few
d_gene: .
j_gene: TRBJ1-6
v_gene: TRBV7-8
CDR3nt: TGTGCCAGCAGCTTAGCACCAAGCCATAATTCACCCCTCCACTTT
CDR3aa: CASSLAPSHNSPLHF

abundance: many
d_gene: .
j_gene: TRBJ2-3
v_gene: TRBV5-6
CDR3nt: TGTGCCAGCAGCGCATACTCGGGAGATACGCAGTATTTT
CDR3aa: CASSAYSGDTQYF

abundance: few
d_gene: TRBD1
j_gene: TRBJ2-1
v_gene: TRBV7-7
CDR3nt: TGTGCTAGCAGCCCCCGGACAGGGGGGGACAATGAGCAGTTCTTC
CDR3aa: CASSPRTGGDNEQFF

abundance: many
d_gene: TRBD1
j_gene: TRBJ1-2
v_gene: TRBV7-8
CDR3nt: TGTGCCAGCAGCTCGGGACAGGGGACTGGCGGCTACACCTTC
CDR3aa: CASSSGQGTGGYTF

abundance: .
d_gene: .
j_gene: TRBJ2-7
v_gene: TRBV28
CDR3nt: TGTGCCAGCAGTTCCCCGACAGGCGGCCACTACGAGCAGTACTTC
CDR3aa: CASSSPTGGHYEQYF

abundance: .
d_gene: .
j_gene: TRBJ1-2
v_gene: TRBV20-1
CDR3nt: TGCAGTGCTAGAGCGGGTTCGAACTATGGCTACACCTTC
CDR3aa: CSARAGSNYGYTF

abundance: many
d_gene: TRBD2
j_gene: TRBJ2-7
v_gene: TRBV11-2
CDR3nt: TGTGCCAGCAGCTTTACTAGCGGGGGGCCCTACGAGCAGTACTTC
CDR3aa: CASSFTSGGPYEQYF

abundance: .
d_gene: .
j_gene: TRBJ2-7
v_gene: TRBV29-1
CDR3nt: TGCAGCGTTGAAGACCCGGGATCCTACGAGCAGTACTTC
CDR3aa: CSVEDPGSYEQYF

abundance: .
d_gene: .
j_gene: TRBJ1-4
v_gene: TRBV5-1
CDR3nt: TGCGCCAGCAGCTTGGCCGGGGTCGAACTGTTTTTT
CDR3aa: CASSLAGVELFF

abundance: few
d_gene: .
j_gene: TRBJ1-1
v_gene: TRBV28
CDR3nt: TGTGCCAGCAGTTTATGGGGGGGCGTTGAAGCTTTCTTT
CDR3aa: CASSLWGGVEAFF

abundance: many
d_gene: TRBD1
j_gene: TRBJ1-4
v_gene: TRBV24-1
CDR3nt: TGTGCCACCAGTGATCCAGGACAGGAGGGGAATGAAAAACTGTTTTTT
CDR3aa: CATSDPGQEGNEKLFF

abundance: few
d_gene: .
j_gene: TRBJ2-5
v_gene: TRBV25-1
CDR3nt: TGTGCCAGCAGTGCCTCTCCGAGGGAGACCCAGTACTTC
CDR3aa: CASSASPRETQYF

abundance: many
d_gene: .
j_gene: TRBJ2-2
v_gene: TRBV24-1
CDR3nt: TGTGCCACTAACGGACCTCCGCGAACCGGGGAGCTGTTTTTT
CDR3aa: CATNGPPRTGELFF

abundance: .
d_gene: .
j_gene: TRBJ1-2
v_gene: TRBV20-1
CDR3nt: TGCAGTGCTCTTATACCTTATGGCTACACCTTC
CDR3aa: CSALIPYGYTF

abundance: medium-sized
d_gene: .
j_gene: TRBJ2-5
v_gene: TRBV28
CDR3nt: TGTGCCAGCAGTATGACAGGAGACCAAGAGACCCAGTACTTC
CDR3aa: CASSMTGDQETQYF

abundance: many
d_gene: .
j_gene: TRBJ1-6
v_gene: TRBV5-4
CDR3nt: TGTGCCAGCAGCTTTTTCTCGGGGGCTGAGTCACCCCTCCACTTT
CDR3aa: CASSFFSGAESPLHF

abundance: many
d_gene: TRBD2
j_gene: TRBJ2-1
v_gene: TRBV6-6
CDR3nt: TGTGCCAGCAGTTCACCCGGGATAGCGGGTCAGTTCTTC
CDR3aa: CASSSPGIAGQFF

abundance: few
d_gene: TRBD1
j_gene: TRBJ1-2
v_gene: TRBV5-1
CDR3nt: TGCGCCAGCAGCCATCGGACAGGGGATTATGGCTACACCTTC
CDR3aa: CASSHRTGDYGYTF

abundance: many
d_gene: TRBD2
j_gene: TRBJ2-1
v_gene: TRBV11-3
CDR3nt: TGTGCCAGCAGCTTACGCGGGGGTAACGATGAGCAGTTCTTC
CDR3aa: CASSLRGGNDEQFF

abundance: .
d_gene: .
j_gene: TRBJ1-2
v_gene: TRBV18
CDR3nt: TGTGCCAGCTCACCCCCGGAAGCGTATGGCTACACCTTC
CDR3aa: CASSPPEAYGYTF

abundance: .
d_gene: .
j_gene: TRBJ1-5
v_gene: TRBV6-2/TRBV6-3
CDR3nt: TGTGCCAGCTCTCAGGGTGACAATCAGCCCCAGCATTTT
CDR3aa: CASSQGDNQPQHF

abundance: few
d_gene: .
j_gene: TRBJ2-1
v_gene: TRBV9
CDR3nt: TGTGCCAGCAGCGTAGGTCTGCTGTCGGACAATGAGCAGTTCTTC
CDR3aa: CASSVGLLSDNEQFF

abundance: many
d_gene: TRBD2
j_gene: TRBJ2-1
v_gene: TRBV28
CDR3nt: TGTGCCAGTAAATCCGGTAGCGGGGCAAGGGAGCAGTTCTTC
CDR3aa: CASKSGSGAREQFF

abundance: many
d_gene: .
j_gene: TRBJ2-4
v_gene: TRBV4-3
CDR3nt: TGCGCCAGCAGCCAAGGCAGGGATGTAAGCATTCAGTACTTC
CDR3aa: CASSQGRDVSIQYF

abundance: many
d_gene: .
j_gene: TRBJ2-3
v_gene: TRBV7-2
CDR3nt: TGTGCCAGCAGCTGGAGCACAGATACGCAGTATTTT
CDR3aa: CASSWSTDTQYF